The clone carrying this T cell receptor beta chain occurred once. Germline V gene lookup returns CDR1 MDHEN and CDR2 SYDVKM. V lost 8 bases, J lost 3 bases, and 4 bases stayed unmatched. The CDR3 spans 13 residues. Patients were ruled out by autoimmune disease history or systemic immunosuppression. Some clones are missing from TCRdb's copy, which holds only in-frame ones; the method was immunoSEQ multiplex PCR. Of roughly 35,000 clones listed, 80% to 90% are singletons. These data originate in a study of OX40 agonist ivuxolimab in advanced cancers. About the research overall: Patients were treated with ivuxolimab, an agonistic anti-OX40 (CD134) antibody.

J is TRBJ1-5 and V is TRBV28; 7 bases fit TRBD1. The sequencing here drew on CD4+ or CD8+ T cells sorted from blood, taken in a trial of the OX40 agonist ivuxolimab. The TCR originated in an adult with an advanced solid tumor such as melanoma, head and neck, liver or kidney cancer. Written as DNA, the CDR3 is TGTGCCAGCTACACAGGGGACAATCAGCCCCAGCATTTT. This translates into CASYTGDNQPQHF.